This entry features one T cell receptor (beta chain) sequence. Per the original data handling: Amplified reference gene primers provided the basis for estimating nucleated cell counts. Data came from immunoSEQ multiplex PCR; TCRdb stores just in-frame clones and leaves some out. That table is the source of V, J and clone size, and D and trimming were worked out from the DNA. This table has over 450,000 clones, 89% appearing once. The sample comes from a study of blood T cell repertoires in COVID-19. As for the study in general: Italy, Spain and the United States were the sources of the convalescent and acute COVID-19 samples. PBMCs, B-cell-depleted T cells, or T cells were the source of the cDNA or gDNA that made up the material.

V dropped 3 bases and J dropped 10 bases, with 7 bases sitting between them. CDR3 size: 12 residues. Seattle participants joined during active infection and were tracked over time. The clonotype originates from a man younger than 35 with COVID-19, enrolled during active disease. The material sequenced was peripheral blood. The rearrangement links TRBV12-3 or TRBV12-4 to TRBJ1-6; D not certain. As DNA, the CDR3 is TGTGCCAGCAGTTTGGCGGGGTCACCCCTCCACTTT. Protein: CASSLAGSPLHF.